The T cell receptor beta chain described here comes from a study of post-analysis software for immune sequencing data. About the study: The disease courses spanned relapsing-remitting, secondary progressive and progressive-relapsing forms of multiple sclerosis.

The TCR beta cDNA libraries carried unique molecular identifiers. Roughly 500,000 cDNA molecules were obtained from around 1 to 10 million T cells. TCRdb re-derived calls from the PCR reads in MiXCR, one entry per CDR3 protein. The sample gives hundreds of thousands of distinct CDR3 sequences, about 44% of which show up once; roughly 1.8% is in the top ten. CDR1 is ENHRY and CDR2 is SYGVKD in the germline V gene. This CDR3 has 13 residues. V shed 4 bases and J shed 2 bases, with 8 bases lying between them. Overall study findings and caveats: F measure showed strong co-clustering of same-batch samples. Elevated frequency relative to controls characterized four or five TRBV segments in patients, TRBV5-6, TRBV5-1 and TRBV20-1 among them. Significantly decreased normalized Chao1 diversity was recorded for multiple sclerosis patients relative to controls.

Points on this clonotype: Its target is unknown.

The genes are TRBV10-3 and TRBJ2-5, with a possible D match to TRBD1 (6 bases). The material sequenced was blood. The receptor comes from a girl aged 5-17 years with multiple sclerosis. The CDR3 nucleotides read TGTGCCATCAGTGGACAGGATCAAGAGACCCAGTACTTC. It encodes CAISGQDQETQYF.